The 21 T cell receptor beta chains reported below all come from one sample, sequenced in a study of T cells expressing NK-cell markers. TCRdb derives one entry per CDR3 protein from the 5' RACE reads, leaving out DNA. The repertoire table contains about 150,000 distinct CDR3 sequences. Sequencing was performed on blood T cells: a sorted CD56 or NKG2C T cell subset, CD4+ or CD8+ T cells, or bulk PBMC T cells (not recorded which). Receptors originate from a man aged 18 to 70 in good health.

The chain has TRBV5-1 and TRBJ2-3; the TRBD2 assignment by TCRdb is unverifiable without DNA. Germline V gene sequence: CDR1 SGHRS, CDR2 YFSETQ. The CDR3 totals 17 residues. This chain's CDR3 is CASSFLAGGERTDTQYF.

Here the CDR3 reads CASSPDRGLGYGYTF. The V gene is TRBV7-2, the J gene TRBJ1-2; the D gene TCRdb calls, TRBD1, cannot be checked with no DNA. CDR1 is SGHTA, CDR2 FQGNSA, per germline. The CDR3 runs to 15 residues. The whole variable domain, filled in from reference TRBV7-2 and TRBJ1-2, reads GAGVSQSPSNKVTEKGKDVELRCDPISGHTALYWYRQSLGQGLEFLIYFQGNSAPDKSGLPSDRFSAERTGGSVSTLTIQRTQQEDSAVYLCASSPDRGLGYGYTFGSGTRLTVV.

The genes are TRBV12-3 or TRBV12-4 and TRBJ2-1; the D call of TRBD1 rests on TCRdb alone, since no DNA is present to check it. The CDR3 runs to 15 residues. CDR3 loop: CASSPTGGPYNEQFF.

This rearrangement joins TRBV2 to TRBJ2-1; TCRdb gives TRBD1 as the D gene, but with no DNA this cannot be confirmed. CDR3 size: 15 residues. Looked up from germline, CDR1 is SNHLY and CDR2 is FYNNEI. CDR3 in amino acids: CASARVGARYNEQFF.

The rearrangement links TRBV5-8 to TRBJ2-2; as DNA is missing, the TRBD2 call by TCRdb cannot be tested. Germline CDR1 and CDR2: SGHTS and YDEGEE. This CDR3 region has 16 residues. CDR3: CASSSGLAGFTGELFF.

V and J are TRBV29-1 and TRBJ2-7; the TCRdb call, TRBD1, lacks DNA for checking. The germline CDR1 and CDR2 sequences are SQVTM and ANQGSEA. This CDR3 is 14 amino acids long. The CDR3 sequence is CSVESGDTIYEQYF.

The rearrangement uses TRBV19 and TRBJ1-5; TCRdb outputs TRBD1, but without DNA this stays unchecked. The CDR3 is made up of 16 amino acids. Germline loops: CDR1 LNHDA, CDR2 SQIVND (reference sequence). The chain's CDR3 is CASSHGEGASNQPQHF.

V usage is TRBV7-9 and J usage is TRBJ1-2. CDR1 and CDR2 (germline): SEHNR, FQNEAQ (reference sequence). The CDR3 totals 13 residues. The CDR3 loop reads CASSYGDGYGYTF. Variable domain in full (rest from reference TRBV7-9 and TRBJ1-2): DTGVSQNPRHKITKRGQNVTFRCDPISEHNRLYWYRQTLGQGPEFLTYFQNEAQLEKSRLLSDRFSAERPKGSFSTLEIQRTEQGDSAMYLCASSYGDGYGYTFGSGTRLTVV.

The CDR3 protein is CASSSSPNTEAFF. This chain uses TRBV6-4 with TRBJ1-1. CDR1 MRHNA and CDR2 SNTAGT come from the germline V gene. CDR3 size: 13 residues.

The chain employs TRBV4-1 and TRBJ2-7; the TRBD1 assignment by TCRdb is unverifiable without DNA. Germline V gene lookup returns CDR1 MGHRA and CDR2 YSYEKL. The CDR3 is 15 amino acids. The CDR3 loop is CASSQDLGTGAEQYF.

CDR3: CASTPGGGPGETQYF. The chain combines TRBV6-1 with TRBJ2-5; TCRdb picks TRBD1, but there is no DNA to check that call. Per the germline V gene, CDR1 is MNHNS and CDR2 is SASEGT. The CDR3 spans 15 residues.

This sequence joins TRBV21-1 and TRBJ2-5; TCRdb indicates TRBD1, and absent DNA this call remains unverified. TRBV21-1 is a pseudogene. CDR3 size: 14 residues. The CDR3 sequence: CASSPGGTGETQYF.

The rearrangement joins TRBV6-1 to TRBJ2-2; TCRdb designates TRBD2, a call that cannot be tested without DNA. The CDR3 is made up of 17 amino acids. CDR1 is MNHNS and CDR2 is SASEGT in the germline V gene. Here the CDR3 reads CASSPLLTSGNPGELFF.

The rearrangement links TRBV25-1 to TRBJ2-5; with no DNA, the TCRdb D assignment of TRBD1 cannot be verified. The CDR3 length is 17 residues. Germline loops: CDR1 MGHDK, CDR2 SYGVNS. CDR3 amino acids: CASSEWAGGAGQETQYF.

CDR3 in amino acids: CASSTRSISYNEQFF. The genes are TRBV7-6 and TRBJ2-1; TCRdb designates TRBD1, a call that cannot be tested without DNA. The CDR3 totals 15 residues. CDR1 is SGHVS, CDR2 FNYEAQ, per germline. Looking up the rest from reference TRBV7-6 and TRBJ2-1 gives the full variable domain: GAGVSQSPRYKVTKRGQDVALRCDPISGHVSLYWYRQALGQGPEFLTYFNYEAQQDKSGLPNDRFSAERPEGSISTLTIQRTEQRDSAMYRCASSTRSISYNEQFFGPGTRLTVL.

This chain's CDR3 is CASQQGPYEQYF. V usage is TRBV5-1 and J usage is TRBJ2-7. Germline V gene data show CDR1 as SGHRS and CDR2 as YFSETQ. The CDR3 sequence is 12 residues long.

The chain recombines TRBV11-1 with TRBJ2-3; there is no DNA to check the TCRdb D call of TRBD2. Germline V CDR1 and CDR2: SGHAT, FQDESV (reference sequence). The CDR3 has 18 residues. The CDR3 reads CASSATSGGAPSTDTQYF.

CDR3 in amino acids: CASSPGRGGDEQFF. The chain recombines TRBV5-8 with TRBJ2-1; TCRdb picks TRBD1, but there is no DNA to check that call. The CDR3 loop spans 14 amino acids. The V gene's germline CDR1 is SGHTS and CDR2 YDEGEE.

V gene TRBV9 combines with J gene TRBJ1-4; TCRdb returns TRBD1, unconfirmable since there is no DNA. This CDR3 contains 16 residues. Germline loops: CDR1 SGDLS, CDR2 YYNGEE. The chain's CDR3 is CASSVEAGGGNEKLFF. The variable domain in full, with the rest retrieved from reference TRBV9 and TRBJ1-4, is DSGVTQTPKHLITATGQRVTLRCSPRSGDLSVYWYQQSLDQGLQFLIQYYNGEERAKGNILERFSAQQFPDLHSELNLSSLELGDSALYFCASSVEAGGGNEKLFFGSGTQLSVL.

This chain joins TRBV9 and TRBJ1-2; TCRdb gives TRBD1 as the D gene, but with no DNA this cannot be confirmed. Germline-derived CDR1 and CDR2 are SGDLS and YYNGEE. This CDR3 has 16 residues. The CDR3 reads CASSVASGLSPYGYTF.

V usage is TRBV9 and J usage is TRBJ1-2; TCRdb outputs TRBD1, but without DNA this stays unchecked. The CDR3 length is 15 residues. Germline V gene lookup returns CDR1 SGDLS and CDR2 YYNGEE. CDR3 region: CASSPRDSTNYGYTF.